Below are 5 T cell receptor beta chains sequenced from a single sample in a study of blood T cell repertoires in COVID-19. This table comes from immunoSEQ multiplex PCR, and its TCRdb copy is limited to in-frame clones, with some not included. The sample lists roughly 190,000 clones; 94% were seen once. The sequenced material came from peripheral blood. The receptors come from a man aged 30-40 years with COVID-19, enrolled during active disease.

This chain connects TRBV10-3 to TRBJ2-2, with TRBD1 identical over 10 bases. Germline V gives CDR1 ENHRY, CDR2 SYGVKD. Germline trimming cut 5 bases from V and 5 bases from J; bases unmatched to any gene: 5. This CDR3 contains 15 residues. The CDR3 DNA follows: TGTGCCATCAGTCTAGGACAGGGGGAGACCGGGGAGCTGTTTTTT. It encodes CAISLGQGETGELFF.

This chain connects TRBV5-1 to TRBJ1-1; weak D call: TRBD1 (5 bases). Germline V CDR1 and CDR2: SGHRS, YFSETQ. CDR3 size: 15 residues. V lost 1 base and J 2 bases, leaving 12 bases between the germline ends. CDR3 region: CASSLRSGDNTEAFF. The CDR3 coding sequence is TGCGCCAGCAGCTTGCGTTCGGGGGATAACACTGAAGCTTTCTTT.

This sequence joins TRBV5-1 and TRBJ2-3; the match to TRBD2 covers 10 bases. Per germline, CDR1 SGHRS and CDR2 YFSETQ. V was pared by 1 base and J by 0 bases, with 5 bases of the junction left unmatched. The CDR3 spans 17 residues. This chain's CDR3 is CASSLLLAGDSTDTQYF. The CDR3 nucleotides are TGCGCCAGCAGCTTGCTCCTAGCGGGGGATAGCACAGATACGCAGTATTTT.

CDR3 bases: TGTGCCAGCAGTTACACCCCCACTAGCGGGGGACCGTACGAGCAGTACTTC. Amino acid sequence: CASSYTPTSGGPYEQYF. J is TRBJ2-7 and V is TRBV6-2 or TRBV6-3, with 11 bases fitting TRBD2. Germline V gives CDR1 MNHEY, CDR2 SVGEGT. V shed 2 bases, J shed 4 bases, and the junction held 10 bases outside the gene matches. The CDR3 has 17 amino acids.

This clone was seen only once. This chain's CDR3 is CASSLSGREGGYTF. CDR3 coding DNA: TGTGCCAGCAGCTTGTCTGGCAGGGAGGGGGGCTACACCTTC. This sequence joins TRBV5-6 and TRBJ1-2, with a weak D call TRBD1 (5 bases). Per germline, CDR1 SGHDT and CDR2 YYEEEE. The V gene lost 1 base and the J gene lost 8 bases, with 15 bases spanning the gap. This CDR3 spans 14 amino acids.